Shown below are 17 T cell receptor beta chains from a single sample sequenced in a study of regulatory T cells in long-lasting Graves disease. Combining iRepertoire HTBI primers with Arm-PCR of CDR3 regions, the authors built TCR beta libraries. TCRdb ran MiXCR on the multiplex PCR reads and lists one entry per CDR3 protein. The sample lists 440,000 or so distinct CDR3 sequences; about 15% were seen once. The time point: newly diagnosed GD, antithyroid drugs for less than 3 months. Extracted PBMC RNA gave rise to the TCR library. These same data were also listed under a study on T cells in Graves' hyperthyroidism and ophthalmopathy.

The sequences come from peripheral blood mononuclear cells (PBMCs), collected at new diagnosis, from a patient treated with antithyroid drugs. The source of these receptors is a woman in her thirties with Graves disease.

This clonotype has ten or more counts. The rearrangement uses TRBV2 and TRBJ2-3; 13 positions match TRBD2. V lost 7 bases to trimming and J lost 9 bases; unmatched junction nucleotides: 4. This CDR3 has 13 residues. From germline, CDR1 is SNHLY and CDR2 FYNNEI. CDR3 protein: CASTGLAGDTQYF. CDR3 sequence (DNA): TGTGCCAGCACAGGACTAGCGGGAGACACGCAGTATTTT. Supplemented by reference TRBV2 and TRBJ2-3, the full variable domain reads EPEVTQTPSHQVTQMGQEVILRCVPISNHLYFYWYRQILGQKVEFLVSFYNNEISEKSEIFDDQFSVERPDGSNFTLKIRSTKLEDSAMYFCASTGLAGDTQYFGPGTRLTVL.

In regard to this clonotype: The junction shows a germline mismatch at one end, possibly a read error. The chain joins TRBV20-1 to TRBJ1-2, with TRBD1 as a possible D gene (5 bases). CDR3 size: 14 residues. Germline V CDR1 and CDR2: DFQATT, SNEGSKA (reference sequence). CDR3 amino acids: CNARDKGRDYGYTF. The CDR3 nucleotides are TGCAATGCTAGAGATAAAGGCAGGGACTATGGCTACACCTTC.

This clonotype was found many times. The V gene is TRBV11-2, the J gene TRBJ1-1; 8 bases are a match to TRBD1. This CDR3 has 18 residues. Per the germline V gene, CDR1 is SGHAT and CDR2 is FQNNGV. The junction had 9 bases not matched to a gene; V was cut back by 0 bases and J by 0 bases. CDR3 nucleotide sequence: TGTGCCAGCAGCTTAGATCGGGTCAGGGGGCTGTTGAACACTGAAGCTTTCTTT. This codes for CASSLDRVRGLLNTEAFF. The full variable domain, with the rest looked up from reference TRBV11-2 and TRBJ1-1, is EAGVAQSPRYKIIEKRQSVAFWCNPISGHATLYWYQQILGQGPKLLIQFQNNGVVDDSQLPKDRFSAERLKGVDSTLKIQPAKLEDSAVYLCASSLDRVRGLLNTEAFFGQGTRLTVV.

This clonotype has just a few counts. The J gene is TRBJ1-2, the V gene TRBV5-6; D is undetermined. CDR1 and CDR2 (germline): SGHDT, YYEEEE. The CDR3 extends over 15 amino acids. V lost 3 bases and J lost 1, with 13 bases in between. The CDR3 DNA reads TGTGCCAGCAGCTCGTACAGAGAGCGTAACTATGGCTACACCTTC. Encoded protein: CASSSYRERNYGYTF.

Regarding this clonotype: A much bigger clone sits one base away, suggesting this may be a read error. J is TRBJ2-1 and V is TRBV6-2 or TRBV6-3, with TRBD2 matching over 9 bases. After removal of 0 bases from V and 10 bases from J, the junction contained 10 bases not matched to a gene. The germline CDR1 and CDR2 sequences are MNHEY and SVGEGT. The CDR3 contains 16 residues. The CDR3 reads CASSYSGLAGSNEQFF. The CDR3 bases are TGTGCCAGCAGTTACTCAGGTCTAGCGGGATCGAACGAGCAGTTCTTC.

The chain carries TRBV18 and TRBJ2-6; no definite D call. V lost 3 bases, J lost 0 bases, and 9 bases lay in between. Looked up from germline, CDR1 is KGHSH and CDR2 is LQKENI. The CDR3 is made up of 16 amino acids. The CDR3 DNA reads TGTGCCAGCTCACCCTACTCTATCTCTGGGGCCAACGTCCTGACTTTC. Protein sequence: CASSPYSISGANVLTF. Together with reference TRBV18 and TRBJ2-6, the CDR3 gives the full variable domain: NAGVMQNPRHLVRRRGQEARLRCSPMKGHSHVYWYRQLPEEGLKFMVYLQKENIIDESGMPKERFSAEFPKEGPSILRIQQVVRGDSAAYFCASSPYSISGANVLTFGAGSRLTVL.

This clonotype was counted ten times or more. This chain uses TRBV27 with TRBJ1-2, with TRBD1 matching 8 bases. V dropped 2 bases and J dropped 5; count of bases not matched to a gene: 1. This CDR3 spans 13 amino acids. The germline V gene encodes CDR1 MNHEY and CDR2 SMNVEV (reference sequence). DNA for the CDR3: TGTGCCAGCAGTTTAAGACAGGGGTATGGCTACACCTTC. It yields the protein CASSLRQGYGYTF.

This clonotype was detected a few times. This rearrangement joins TRBV20-1 to TRBJ2-7; 11 nucleotides line up with TRBD2. Germline loops: CDR1 DFQATT, CDR2 SNEGSKA (reference sequence). The length of the CDR3 is 15 residues. V trimming: 6 bases; J trimming: 6 bases; junction bases outside the gene matches: 13. The CDR3 nucleotides are TGCAGTGCCCACGACTCTAGCGGGAGGCTCAGCGAGCAGTACTTC. It translates to CSAHDSSGRLSEQYF.

This clonotype occurred many times. The chain combines TRBV7-9 with TRBJ2-7, with TRBD2 matching over 9 bases. V lost 11 bases to trimming and J lost 5 bases; unmatched junction nucleotides: 7. The CDR3 totals 12 residues. The V gene's germline CDR1 is SEHNR and CDR2 FQNEAQ (reference sequence). This chain's CDR3 is CAAGREGNEQYF. The CDR3 DNA reads as TGTGCCGCCGGGCGGGAGGGCAACGAGCAGTACTTC.

This clonotype was detected only a few times. The genes are TRBV6-5 and TRBJ1-3, with TRBD1 matching over 7 bases. There are 15 residues in the CDR3. J was trimmed by 0 bases and V by 3 bases; bases with no gene match: 2. Germline-derived CDR1 and CDR2 are MNHEY and SVGAGI. The CDR3 nucleotides read TGTGCCAGCAGTTATGGACAGGCCTCTGGAAACACCATATATTTT. It encodes CASSYGQASGNTIYF.

The rearrangement links TRBV20-1 to TRBJ2-1; no definite D call. CDR3 size: 15 residues. CDR1 is DFQATT, CDR2 SNEGSKA, per germline (reference sequence). V lost 6 bases, J lost 2 bases, and 17 bases lay in between. The CDR3 protein is CSAPSATAAYNEQFF. In DNA, the CDR3 is TGCAGTGCCCCGTCGGCGACCGCGGCCTACAATGAGCAGTTCTTC.

This clonotype has a count of ten or more. The rearrangement joins TRBV28 to TRBJ1-2, with 7 bases fitting TRBD1. Germline CDR1 and CDR2: MDHEN and SYDVKM. V gave up 6 bases and J gave up 4 bases; unmatched junction bases: 5. The CDR3 loop spans 13 amino acids. DNA for the CDR3: TGTGCCAGCAGCCCCAGGGGGTTCTATGGCTACACCTTC. Translated: CASSPRGFYGYTF.

This clonotype was counted ten times or more. The chain combines TRBV3-1 with TRBJ2-1; D gene ambiguous. The germline V and J ends were trimmed by 3 bases and 5 bases, with 11 bases remaining between them. The CDR3 is made up of 14 amino acids. Germline-derived CDR1 and CDR2 are LGHDT and YNNKEL (reference sequence). CDR3 amino acids: CASSHFTGDNEQFF. In DNA, the CDR3 is TGTGCCAGCAGCCATTTCACCGGCGACAATGAGCAGTTCTTC.

Many counts were recorded for this clonotype. V is TRBV7-2 and J is TRBJ2-1; D may be TRBD2 (5 bases). CDR1 and CDR2 from the germline V gene are SGHTA and FQGNSA. The V and J ends lost 1 base and 0 bases respectively, with 19 bases between them. CDR3 length: 19 amino acids. The CDR3 region has the DNA TGTGCCAGCAGCTTAGAGTCTAGGAGGTGGATTAGCTCCTACAATGAGCAGTTCTTC. Encoded protein: CASSLESRRWISSYNEQFF. The whole variable domain, filled in from reference TRBV7-2 and TRBJ2-1, reads GAGVSQSPSNKVTEKGKDVELRCDPISGHTALYWYRQSLGQGLEFLIYFQGNSAPDKSGLPSDRFSAERTGGSVSTLTIQRTQQEDSAVYLCASSLESRRWISSYNEQFFGPGTRLTVL.

V usage is TRBV5-1 and J usage is TRBJ2-7; possibly TRBD1 or TRBD2 for D (5 bases each). The germline V gene encodes CDR1 SGHRS and CDR2 YFSETQ. The V end was cut by 4 bases, the J end by 4 bases, with 15 bases between. This CDR3 spans 14 amino acids. CDR3 bases: TGCGCCAGCAGCATCCGGGTTGGGGGTTACGAGCAGTACTTC. This gives the protein CASSIRVGGYEQYF.

With respect to this clonotype: Given a much more abundant clone one base away, this may be a read error. The rearrangement links TRBV11-2 to TRBJ1-2; TRBD1 agrees at 7 bases. Per germline, CDR1 SGHAT and CDR2 FQNNGV. The CDR3 consists of 16 residues. In DNA form, the CDR3 reads TGTGCCAGCAGCTCGATTCTGCAGGGGGTACGTCAAGGCTTCACCTTC. The encoded protein is CASSSILQGVRQGFTF.

This clonotype was detected only a few times. This sequence joins TRBV10-1 and TRBJ2-4; 10 bases line up with TRBD2. V lost 7 bases and J lost 0; bases outside the gene matches: 12. This CDR3 contains 18 residues. The germline CDR1 and CDR2 sequences are WNHNN and SYGVQD (reference sequence). The CDR3 region is CASTPGQLAGEAKNIQYF. The DNA of the CDR3 is TGCGCCAGCACCCCGGGACAGCTAGCGGGAGAAGCCAAAAACATTCAGTACTTC.